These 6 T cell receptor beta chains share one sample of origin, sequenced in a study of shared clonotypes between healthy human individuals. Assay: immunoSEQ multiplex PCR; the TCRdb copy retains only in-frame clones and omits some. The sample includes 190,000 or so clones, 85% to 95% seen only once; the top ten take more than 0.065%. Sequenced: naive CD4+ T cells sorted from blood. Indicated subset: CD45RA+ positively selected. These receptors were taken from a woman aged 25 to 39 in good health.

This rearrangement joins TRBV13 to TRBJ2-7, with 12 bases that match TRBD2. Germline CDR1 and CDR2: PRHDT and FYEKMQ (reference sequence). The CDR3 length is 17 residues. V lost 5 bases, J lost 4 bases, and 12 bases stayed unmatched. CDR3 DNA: TGTGCCAGCAGCCTAAACGAACTAGCGGGAGGTACTTACGAGCAGTACTTC. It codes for CASSLNELAGGTYEQYF. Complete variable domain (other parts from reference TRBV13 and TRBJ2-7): AAGVIQSPRHLIKEKRETATLKCYPIPRHDTVYWYQQGPGQDPQFLISFYEKMQSDKGSIPDRFSAQQFSDYHSELNMSSLELGDSALYFCASSLNELAGGTYEQYFGPGTRLTVT.

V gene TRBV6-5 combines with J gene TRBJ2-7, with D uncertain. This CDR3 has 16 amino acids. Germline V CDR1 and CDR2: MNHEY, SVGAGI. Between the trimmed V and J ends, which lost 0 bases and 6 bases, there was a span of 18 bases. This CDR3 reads CASSYSDSVPLIEQYF. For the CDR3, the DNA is TGTGCCAGCAGTTACTCGGATTCCGTCCCTCTGATCGAGCAGTACTTC.

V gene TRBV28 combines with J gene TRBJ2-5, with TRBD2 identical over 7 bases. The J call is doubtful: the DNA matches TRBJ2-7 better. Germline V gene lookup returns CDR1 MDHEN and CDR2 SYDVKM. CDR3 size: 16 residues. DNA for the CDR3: TGTGCCAGCAGTTCCCCCCGTGGCGGGAGCCGCTACGAGCAGTACTTC. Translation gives CASSSPRGGSRYEQYF.

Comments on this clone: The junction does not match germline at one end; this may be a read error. The CDR3 here is CASSVTQGISSEQYF. The DNA of the CDR3 is TGTGCCAGCAGCGTCACCCAGGGAATTTCCTCCGAGCAGTACTTC. The genes are TRBV28 and TRBJ2-7; tentative D call: TRBD1 (5 bases). CDR1 is MDHEN, CDR2 SYDVKM, per germline. The CDR3 runs 15 residues.

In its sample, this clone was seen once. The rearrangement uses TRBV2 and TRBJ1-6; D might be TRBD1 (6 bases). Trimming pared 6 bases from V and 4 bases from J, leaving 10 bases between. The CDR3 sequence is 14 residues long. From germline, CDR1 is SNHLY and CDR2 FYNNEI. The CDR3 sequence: CASRYRDYNSPLHF. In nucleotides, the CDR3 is TGTGCCAGCAGGTACAGGGATTATAATTCACCCCTCCACTTT.

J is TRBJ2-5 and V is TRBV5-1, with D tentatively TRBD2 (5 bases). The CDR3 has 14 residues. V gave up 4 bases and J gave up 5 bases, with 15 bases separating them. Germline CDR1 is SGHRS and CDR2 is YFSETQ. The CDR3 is CASSASGRGETQYF. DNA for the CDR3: TGCGCCAGCAGCGCATCCGGGCGAGGGGAGACCCAGTACTTC.